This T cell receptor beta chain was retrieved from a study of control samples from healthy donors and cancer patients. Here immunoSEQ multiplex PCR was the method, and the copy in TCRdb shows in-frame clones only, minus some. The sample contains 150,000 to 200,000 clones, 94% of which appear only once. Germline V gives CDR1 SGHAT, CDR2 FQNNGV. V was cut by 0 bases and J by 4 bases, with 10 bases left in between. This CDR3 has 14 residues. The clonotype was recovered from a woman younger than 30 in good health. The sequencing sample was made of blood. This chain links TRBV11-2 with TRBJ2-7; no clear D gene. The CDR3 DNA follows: TGTGCCAGCAGCTTAGACGGGTTAGCTTACGAGCAGTACTTC. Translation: CASSLDGLAYEQYF.